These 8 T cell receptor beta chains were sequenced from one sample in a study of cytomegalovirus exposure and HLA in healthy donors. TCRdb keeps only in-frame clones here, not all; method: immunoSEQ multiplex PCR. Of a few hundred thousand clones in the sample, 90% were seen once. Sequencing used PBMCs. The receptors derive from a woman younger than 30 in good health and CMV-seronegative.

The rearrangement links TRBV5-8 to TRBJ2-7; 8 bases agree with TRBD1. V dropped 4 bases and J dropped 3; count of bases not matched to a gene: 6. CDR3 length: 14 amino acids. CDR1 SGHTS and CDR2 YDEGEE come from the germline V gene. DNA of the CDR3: TGTGCCAGCAGCCGACAGGGGATTAACTACGAGCAGTACGTC. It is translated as CASSRQGINYEQYV.

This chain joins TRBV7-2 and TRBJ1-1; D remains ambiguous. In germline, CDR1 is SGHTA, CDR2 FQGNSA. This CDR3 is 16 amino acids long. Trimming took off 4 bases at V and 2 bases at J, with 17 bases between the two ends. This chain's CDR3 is CASSSGMGGGNTEAFF. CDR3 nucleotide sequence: TGTGCCAGCAGCTCCGGGATGGGAGGCGGCAACACTGAAGCTTTCTTT. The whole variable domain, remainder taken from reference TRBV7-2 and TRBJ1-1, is GAGVSQSPSNKVTEKGKDVELRCDPISGHTALYWYRQSLGQGLEFLIYFQGNSAPDKSGLPSDRFSAERTGGSVSTLTIQRTQQEDSAVYLCASSSGMGGGNTEAFFGQGTRLTVV.

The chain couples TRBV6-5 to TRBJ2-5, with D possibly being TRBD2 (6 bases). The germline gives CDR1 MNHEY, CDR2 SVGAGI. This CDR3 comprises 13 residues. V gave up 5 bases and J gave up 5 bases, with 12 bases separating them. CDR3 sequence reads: CASSILARETQYF. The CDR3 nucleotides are TGTGCCAGCAGTATACTAGCCCGGGAGACCCAGTACTTC.

The CDR3 region has the DNA TGTGCCTGGAGACTTAGCGGGTTGTCCTACGAGCAGTACTTC. This encodes CAWRLSGLSYEQYF. The rearrangement links TRBV30 to TRBJ2-7; 7 bases line up with TRBD2. CDR3 length equals 14 residues. Germline CDR1 is GTSNPN and CDR2 is SVGIG (reference sequence). Unmatched junction bases numbered 6, after V lost 3 bases and J lost 1 base.

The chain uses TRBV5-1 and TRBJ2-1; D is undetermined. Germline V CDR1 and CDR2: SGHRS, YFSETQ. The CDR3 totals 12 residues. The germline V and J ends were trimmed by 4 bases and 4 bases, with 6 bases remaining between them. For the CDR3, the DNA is TGCGCCAGCAGCGGAGAGTACAATGAGCAGTTCTTC. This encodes CASSGEYNEQFF.

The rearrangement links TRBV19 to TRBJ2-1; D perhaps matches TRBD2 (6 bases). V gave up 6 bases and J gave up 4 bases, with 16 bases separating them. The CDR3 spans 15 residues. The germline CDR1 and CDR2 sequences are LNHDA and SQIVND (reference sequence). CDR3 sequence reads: CASSSLAGRYNEQFF. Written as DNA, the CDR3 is TGTGCCAGTAGCTCCTTGGCGGGGAGATACAATGAGCAGTTCTTC.

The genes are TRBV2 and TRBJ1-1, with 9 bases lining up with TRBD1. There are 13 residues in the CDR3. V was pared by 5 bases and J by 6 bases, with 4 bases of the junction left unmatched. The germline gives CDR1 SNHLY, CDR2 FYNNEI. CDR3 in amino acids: CASSSTGGSEAFF. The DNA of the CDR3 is TGTGCCAGCAGTTCCACAGGGGGCTCTGAAGCTTTCTTT.

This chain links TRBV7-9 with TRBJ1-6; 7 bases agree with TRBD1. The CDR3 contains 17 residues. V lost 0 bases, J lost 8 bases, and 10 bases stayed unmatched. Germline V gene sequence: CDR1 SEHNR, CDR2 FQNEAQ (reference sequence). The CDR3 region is CASSLALLRQGDSPLHF. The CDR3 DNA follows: TGTGCCAGCAGCTTAGCCCTCCTTCGACAGGGTGATTCACCCCTCCACTTT.